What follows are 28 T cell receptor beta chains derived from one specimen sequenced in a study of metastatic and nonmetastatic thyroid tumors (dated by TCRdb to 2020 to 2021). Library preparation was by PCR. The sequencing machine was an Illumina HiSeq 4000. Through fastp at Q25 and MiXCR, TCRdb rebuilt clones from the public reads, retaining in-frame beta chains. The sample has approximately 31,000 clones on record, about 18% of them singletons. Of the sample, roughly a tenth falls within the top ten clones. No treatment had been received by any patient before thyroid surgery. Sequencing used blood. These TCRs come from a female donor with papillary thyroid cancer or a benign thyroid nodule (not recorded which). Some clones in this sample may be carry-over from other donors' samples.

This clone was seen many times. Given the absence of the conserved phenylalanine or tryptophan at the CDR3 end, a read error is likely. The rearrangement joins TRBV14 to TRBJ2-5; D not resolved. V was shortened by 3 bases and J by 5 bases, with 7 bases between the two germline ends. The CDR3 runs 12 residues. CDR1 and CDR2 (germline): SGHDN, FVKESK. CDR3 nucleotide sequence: TGTGCCAGCAGCCAGTCCTGGGAGACCCAGTACCTC. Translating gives CASSQSWETQYL.

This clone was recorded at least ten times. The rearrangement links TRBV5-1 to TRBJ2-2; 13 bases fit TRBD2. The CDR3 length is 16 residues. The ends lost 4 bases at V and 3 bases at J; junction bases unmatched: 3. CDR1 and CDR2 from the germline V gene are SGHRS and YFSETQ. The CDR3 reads CASSPGLAGHTGELFF. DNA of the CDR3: TGCGCCAGCAGCCCGGGACTAGCGGGACACACCGGGGAGCTGTTTTTT. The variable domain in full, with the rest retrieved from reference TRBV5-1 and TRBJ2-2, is KAGVTQTPRYLIKTRGQQVTLSCSPISGHRSVSWYQQTPGQGLQFLFEYFSETQRNKGNFPGRFSGRQFSNSRSEMNVSTLELGDSALYLCASSPGLAGHTGELFFGEGSRLTVL.

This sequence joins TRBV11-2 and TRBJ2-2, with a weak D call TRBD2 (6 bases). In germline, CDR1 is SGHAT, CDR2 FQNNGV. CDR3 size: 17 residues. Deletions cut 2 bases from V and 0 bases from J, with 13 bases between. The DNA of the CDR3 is TGTGCCAGCAGCTTACGTAGCGGACCGACGAACACCGGGGAGCTGTTTTTT. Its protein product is CASSLRSGPTNTGELFF.

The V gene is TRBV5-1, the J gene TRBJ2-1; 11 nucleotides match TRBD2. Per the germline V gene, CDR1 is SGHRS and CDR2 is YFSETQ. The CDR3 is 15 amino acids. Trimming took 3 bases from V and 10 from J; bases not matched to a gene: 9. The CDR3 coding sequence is TGCGCCAGCAGCTCGAGACTAGCGGGGTGGGGGGAGCAGTTCTTC. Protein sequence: CASSSRLAGWGEQFF.

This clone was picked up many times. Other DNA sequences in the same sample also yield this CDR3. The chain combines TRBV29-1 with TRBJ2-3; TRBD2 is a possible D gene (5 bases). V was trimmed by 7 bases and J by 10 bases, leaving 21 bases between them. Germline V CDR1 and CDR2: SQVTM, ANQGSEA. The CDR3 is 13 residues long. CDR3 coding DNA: TGCAGCGCTGAGGGCCCAGTGGGTGTGGCGCAGTATTTT. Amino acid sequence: CSAEGPVGVAQYF.

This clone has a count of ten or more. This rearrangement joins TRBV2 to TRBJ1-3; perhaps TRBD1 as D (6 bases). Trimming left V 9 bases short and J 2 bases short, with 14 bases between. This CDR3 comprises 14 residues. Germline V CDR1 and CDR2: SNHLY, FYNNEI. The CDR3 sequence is CASTIRTAGNTIYF. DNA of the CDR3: TGTGCCAGTACAATAAGGACAGCTGGAAACACCATATATTTT.

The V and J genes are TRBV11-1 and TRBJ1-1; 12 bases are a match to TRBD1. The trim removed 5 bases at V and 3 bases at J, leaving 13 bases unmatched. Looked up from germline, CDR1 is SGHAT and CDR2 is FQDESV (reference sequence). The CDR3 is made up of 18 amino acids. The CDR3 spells CASSLPGQGARLDTEAFF. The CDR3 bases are TGTGCCAGCAGCCTCCCGGGACAGGGGGCGAGATTGGACACTGAAGCTTTCTTT. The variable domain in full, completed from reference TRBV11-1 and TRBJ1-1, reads EAEVAQSPRYKITEKSQAVAFWCDPISGHATLYWYRQILGQGPELLVQFQDESVVDDSQLPKDRFSAERLKGVDSTLKIQPAELGDSAMYLCASSLPGQGARLDTEAFFGQGTRLTVV.

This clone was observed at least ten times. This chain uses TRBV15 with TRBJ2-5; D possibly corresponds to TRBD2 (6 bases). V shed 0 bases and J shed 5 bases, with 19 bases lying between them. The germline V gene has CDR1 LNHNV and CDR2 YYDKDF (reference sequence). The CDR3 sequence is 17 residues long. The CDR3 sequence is CATSRDLSGRGGETQYF. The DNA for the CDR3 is TGTGCCACCAGCAGAGATCTGTCCGGGAGAGGCGGTGAGACCCAGTACTTC. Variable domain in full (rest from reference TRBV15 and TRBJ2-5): DAMVIQNPRYQVTQFGKPVTLSCSQTLNHNVMYWYQQKSSQAPKLLFHYYDKDFNNEADTPDNFQSRRPNTSFCFLDIRSPGLGDTAMYLCATSRDLSGRGGETQYFGPGTRLLVL.

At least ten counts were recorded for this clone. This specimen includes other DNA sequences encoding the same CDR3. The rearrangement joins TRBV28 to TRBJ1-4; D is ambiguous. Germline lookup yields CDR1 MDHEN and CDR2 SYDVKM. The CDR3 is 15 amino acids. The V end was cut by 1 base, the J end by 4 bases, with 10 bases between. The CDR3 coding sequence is TGTGCCAGCAGTTTATCGGGCCCCCTTAATGAAAAACTGTTTTTT. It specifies CASSLSGPLNEKLFF.

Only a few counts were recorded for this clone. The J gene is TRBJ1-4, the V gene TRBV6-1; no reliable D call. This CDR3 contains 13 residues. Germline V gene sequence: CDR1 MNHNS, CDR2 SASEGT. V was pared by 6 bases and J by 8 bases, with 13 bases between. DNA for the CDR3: TGTGCCAGCAGCCCATGTGTCGGCGAAAAACTGTTTTTT. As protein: CASSPCVGEKLFF.

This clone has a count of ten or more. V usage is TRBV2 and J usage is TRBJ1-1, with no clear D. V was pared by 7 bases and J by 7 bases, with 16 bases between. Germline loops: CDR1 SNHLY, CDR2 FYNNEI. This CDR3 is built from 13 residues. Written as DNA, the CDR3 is TGTGCCAGCATTGGTACGGACGAGGGTGAAGCTTTCTTT. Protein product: CASIGTDEGEAFF.

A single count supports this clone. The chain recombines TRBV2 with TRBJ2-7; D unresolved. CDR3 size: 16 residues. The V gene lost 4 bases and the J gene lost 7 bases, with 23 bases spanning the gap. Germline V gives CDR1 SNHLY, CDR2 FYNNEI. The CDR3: CASSASLDRKFGEQYF. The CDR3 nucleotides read TGTGCCAGCAGTGCCTCTTTAGACCGAAAATTTGGGGAGCAGTACTTC. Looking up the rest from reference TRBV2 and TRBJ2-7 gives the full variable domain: EPEVTQTPSHQVTQMGQEVILRCVPISNHLYFYWYRQILGQKVEFLVSFYNNEISEKSEIFDDQFSVERPDGSNFTLKIRSTKLEDSAMYFCASSASLDRKFGEQYFGPGTRLTVT.

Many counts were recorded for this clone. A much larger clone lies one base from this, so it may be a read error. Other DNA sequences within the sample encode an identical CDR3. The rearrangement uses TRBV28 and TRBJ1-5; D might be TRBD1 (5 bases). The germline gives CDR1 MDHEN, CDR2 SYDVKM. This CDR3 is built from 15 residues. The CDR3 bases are TGTGCCAGCAGTGGGGGATGGTTAGCGAGGCAGCCCCAGCACTTT. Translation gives CASSGGWLARQPQHF.

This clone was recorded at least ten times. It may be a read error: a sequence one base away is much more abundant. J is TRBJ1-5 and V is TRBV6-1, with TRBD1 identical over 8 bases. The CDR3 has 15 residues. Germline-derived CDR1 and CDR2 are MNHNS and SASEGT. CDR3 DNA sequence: TGTGCCAGTCTCCGGACAGGGTGGAGCAATCGGCCCCAGCATTTT. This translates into CASLRTGWSNRPQHF.

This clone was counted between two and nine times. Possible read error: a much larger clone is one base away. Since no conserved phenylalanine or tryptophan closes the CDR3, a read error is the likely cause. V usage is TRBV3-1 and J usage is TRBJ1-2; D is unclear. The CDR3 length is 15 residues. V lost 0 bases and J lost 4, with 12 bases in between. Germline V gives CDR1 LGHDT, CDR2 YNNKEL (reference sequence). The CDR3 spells CASSQDRESTYGYTL. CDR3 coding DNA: TGTGCCAGCAGCCAAGATCGTGAGTCTACCTATGGCTACACCCTC.

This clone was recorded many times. The CDR3 DNA reads TGTGCCATCATGAAGACAGATAGCACAGATACGCAGTATTTT. It yields the protein CAIMKTDSTDTQYF. The gene calls are TRBV10-3 and TRBJ2-3; TRBD1 is a possible D gene (5 bases). CDR1 and CDR2 from the germline V gene are ENHRY and SYGVKD. The CDR3 runs to 14 residues. The germline V and J ends were trimmed by 7 bases and 0 bases, with 11 bases remaining between them.

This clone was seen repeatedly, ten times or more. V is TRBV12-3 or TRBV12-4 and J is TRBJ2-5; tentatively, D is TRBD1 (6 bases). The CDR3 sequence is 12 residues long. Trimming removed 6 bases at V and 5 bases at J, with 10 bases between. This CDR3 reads CASSPGVETQYF. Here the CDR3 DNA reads TGTGCCAGCAGCCCAGGGGTCGAGACCCAGTACTTC.

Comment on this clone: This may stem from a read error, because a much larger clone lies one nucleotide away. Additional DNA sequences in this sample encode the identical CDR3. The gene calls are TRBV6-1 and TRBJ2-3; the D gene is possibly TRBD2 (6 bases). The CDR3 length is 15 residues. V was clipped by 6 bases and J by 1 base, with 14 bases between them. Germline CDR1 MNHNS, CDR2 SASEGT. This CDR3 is CASRPGSSGTDTQYF. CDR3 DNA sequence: TGTGCCAGCAGACCCGGTTCTAGCGGCACAGATACGCAGTATTTT.

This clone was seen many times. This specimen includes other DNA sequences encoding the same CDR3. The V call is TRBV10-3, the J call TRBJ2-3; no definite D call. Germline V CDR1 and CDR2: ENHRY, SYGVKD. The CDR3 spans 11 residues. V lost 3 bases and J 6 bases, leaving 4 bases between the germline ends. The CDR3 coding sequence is TGTGCCATCAGTGATACGGATACGCAGTATTTT. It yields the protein CAISDTDTQYF.

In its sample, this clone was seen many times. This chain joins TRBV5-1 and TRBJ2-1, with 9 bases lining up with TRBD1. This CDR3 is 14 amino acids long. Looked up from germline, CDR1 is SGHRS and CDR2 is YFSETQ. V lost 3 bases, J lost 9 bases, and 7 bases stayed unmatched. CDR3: CASSYGTGSSEQFF. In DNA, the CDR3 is TGCGCCAGCAGCTACGGGACAGGGAGTAGTGAGCAGTTCTTC.

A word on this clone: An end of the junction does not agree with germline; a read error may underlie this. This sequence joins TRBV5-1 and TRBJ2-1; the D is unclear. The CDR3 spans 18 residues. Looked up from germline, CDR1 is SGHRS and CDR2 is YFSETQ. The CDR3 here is CASIPSSLVGYVYDEQFF. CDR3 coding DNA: TGCGCCAGCATCCCATCTTCCCTCGTGGGATATGTCTACGATGAGCAGTTCTTC.

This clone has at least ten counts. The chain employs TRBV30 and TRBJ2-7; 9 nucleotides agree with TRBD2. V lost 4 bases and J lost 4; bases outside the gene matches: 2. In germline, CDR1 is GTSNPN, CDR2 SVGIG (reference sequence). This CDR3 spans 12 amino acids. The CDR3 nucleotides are TGTGCCTGGAATGCGGGAGGGTACGAGCAGTACTTC. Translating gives CAWNAGGYEQYF.

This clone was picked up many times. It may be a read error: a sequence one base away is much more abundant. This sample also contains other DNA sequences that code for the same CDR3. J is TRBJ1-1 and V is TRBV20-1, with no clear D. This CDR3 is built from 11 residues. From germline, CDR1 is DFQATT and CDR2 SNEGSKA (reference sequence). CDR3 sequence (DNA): TGCAGTGCTAGAATGAACACTGAGGCTTTCTTT. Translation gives CSARMNTEAFF.

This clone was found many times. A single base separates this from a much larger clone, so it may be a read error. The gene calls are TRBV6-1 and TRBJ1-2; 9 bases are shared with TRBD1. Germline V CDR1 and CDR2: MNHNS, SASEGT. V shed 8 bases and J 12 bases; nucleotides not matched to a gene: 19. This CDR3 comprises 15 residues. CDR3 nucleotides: TGTGCCAGCGGCAACCCTCCGGGACAGGGCCTGGGCCACACCTTC. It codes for CASGNPPGQGLGHTF.

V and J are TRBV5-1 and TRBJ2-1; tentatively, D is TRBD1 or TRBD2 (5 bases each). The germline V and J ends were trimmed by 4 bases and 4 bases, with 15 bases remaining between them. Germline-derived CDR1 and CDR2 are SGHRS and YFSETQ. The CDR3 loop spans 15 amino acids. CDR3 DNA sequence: TGCGCCAGCAGCCCCCAGGTCGAGGGGTACAATGAGCAGTTCTTC. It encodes CASSPQVEGYNEQFF.

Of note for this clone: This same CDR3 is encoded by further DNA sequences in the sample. CDR3 DNA: TGTGCCAGCAGCTCGTCTCCGGGACGAGGGGCTGAGACCCAGTACTTC. Its protein is CASSSSPGRGAETQYF. The chain employs TRBV5-4 and TRBJ2-5, with D perhaps being TRBD1 or TRBD2 (5 bases each). The CDR3 runs 16 residues. The germline gives CDR1 SGHNT, CDR2 YYREEE (reference sequence). V was pared by 3 bases and J by 5 bases, with 20 bases between.

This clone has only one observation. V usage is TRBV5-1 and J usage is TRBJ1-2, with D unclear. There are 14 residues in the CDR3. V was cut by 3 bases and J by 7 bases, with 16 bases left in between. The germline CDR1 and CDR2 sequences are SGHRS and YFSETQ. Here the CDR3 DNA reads TGCGCCAGCAGCTGGGTTGCGGGGAGTTTTGGCTACACCTTC. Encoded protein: CASSWVAGSFGYTF.

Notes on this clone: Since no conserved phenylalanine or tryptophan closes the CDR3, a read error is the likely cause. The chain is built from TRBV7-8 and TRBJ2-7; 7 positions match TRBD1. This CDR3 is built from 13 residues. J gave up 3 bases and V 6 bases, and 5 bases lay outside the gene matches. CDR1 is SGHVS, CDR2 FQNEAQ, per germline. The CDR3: CASSHGQDYEQYL. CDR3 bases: TGTGCCAGCAGTCACGGACAGGACTACGAGCAGTACCTC.